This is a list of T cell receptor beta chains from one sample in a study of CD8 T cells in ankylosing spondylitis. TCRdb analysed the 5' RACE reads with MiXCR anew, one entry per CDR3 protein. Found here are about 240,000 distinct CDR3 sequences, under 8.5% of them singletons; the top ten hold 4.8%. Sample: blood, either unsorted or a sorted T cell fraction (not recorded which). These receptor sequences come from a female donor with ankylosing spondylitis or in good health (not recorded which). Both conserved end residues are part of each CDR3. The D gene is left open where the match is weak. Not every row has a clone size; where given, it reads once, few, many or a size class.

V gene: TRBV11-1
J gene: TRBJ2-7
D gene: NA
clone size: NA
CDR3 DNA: TGTGCCAGCAGCTTAGCCCTCACCTACGAGCAGTACTTC
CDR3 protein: CASSLALTYEQYF

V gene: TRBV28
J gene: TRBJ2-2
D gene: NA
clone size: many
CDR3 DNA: TGTGCCAGCAGTTTCTACCCGGGGGCGACCGGGGAGCTGTTTTTT
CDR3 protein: CASSFYPGATGELFF

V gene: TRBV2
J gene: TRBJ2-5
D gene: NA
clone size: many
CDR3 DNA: TGTGCCAGCAGGGGGGGGGACATTTTAGCACAAGAGACCCAGTACTTC
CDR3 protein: CASRGGDILAQETQYF

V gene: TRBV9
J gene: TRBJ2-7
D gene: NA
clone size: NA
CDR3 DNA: TGTGCCAGCAGCGCTGGGGGGACGGGGAGTGGCTACGAGCAGTACTTC
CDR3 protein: CASSAGGTGSGYEQYF

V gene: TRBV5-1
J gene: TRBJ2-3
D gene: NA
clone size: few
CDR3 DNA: TGCGCCAGCAGCCCGGGACGCCTCACAGATACGCAGTATTTT
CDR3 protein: CASSPGRLTDTQYF

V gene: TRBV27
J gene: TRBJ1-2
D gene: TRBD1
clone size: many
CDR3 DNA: TGTGCCAGCAGTTTTGGGGGGGGACAGGACAACTATGGCTACACCTTC
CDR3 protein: CASSFGGGQDNYGYTF

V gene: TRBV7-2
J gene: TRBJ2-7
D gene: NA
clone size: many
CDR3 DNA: TGTGCCAGCAGCTTACAGGGTGCACAGTACTTC
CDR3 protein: CASSLQGAQYF

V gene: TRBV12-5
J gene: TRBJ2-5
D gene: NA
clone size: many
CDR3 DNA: TGTGCTAGTGGCCAGTTGGGAGGAGAGACCCAGTACTTC
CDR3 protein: CASGQLGGETQYF

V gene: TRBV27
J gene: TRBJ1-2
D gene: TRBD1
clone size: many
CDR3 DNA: TGTGCCAGCAGTCCCAGGACAGGGGTCAACTATGGCTACACCTTC
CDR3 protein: CASSPRTGVNYGYTF

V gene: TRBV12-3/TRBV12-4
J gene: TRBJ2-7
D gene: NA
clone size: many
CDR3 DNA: TGTGCCAGCAGTGCCTACGGGACTTCTAACGAGCAGTACTTC
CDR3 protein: CASSAYGTSNEQYF

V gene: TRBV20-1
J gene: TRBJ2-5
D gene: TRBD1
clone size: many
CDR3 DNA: TGCAGTGCTCAAAAGACCCAGGGGGCTGGGACCCAGTACTTC
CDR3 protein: CSAQKTQGAGTQYF

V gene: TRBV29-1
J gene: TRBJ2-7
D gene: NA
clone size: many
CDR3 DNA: TGCAGCGTTATCAGGGACTCCTACGAGCAGTACTTC
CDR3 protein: CSVIRDSYEQYF

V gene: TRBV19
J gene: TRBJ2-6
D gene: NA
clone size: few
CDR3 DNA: TGTGCCAGTAGTTCCGTCTCGTGGGGCTGGGGAGCTTCTGGGGCCAACGTCCTGACTTTC
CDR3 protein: CASSSVSWGWGASGANVLTF

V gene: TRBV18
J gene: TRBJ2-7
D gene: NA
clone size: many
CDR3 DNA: TGTGCCAGCGCCACCCGGTGGCTAACTAGCTCCTACGAGCAGTACTTC
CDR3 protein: CASATRWLTSSYEQYF

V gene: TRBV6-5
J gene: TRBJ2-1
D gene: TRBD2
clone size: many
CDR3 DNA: TGTGCCAGCAGGTTAGCGGGAGAGTGGAATGAGCAGTTCTTC
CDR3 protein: CASRLAGEWNEQFF

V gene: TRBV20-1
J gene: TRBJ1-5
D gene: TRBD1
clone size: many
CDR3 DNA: TGCAGTGCTAGAGCTGGGGGACAGCATTATCAGCCCCAGCATTTT
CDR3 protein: CSARAGGQHYQPQHF

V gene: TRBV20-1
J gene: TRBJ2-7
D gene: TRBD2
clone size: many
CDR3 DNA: TGCAGTGCTAGAGATCCTTCTTCGACTAGCGGGGGGGCCTACGAGCAGTACTTC
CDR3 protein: CSARDPSSTSGGAYEQYF

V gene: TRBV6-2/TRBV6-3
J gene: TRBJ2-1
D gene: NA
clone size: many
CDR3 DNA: TGTGCCAGCAGTTACGAAGTACATGAGCAGTTCTTC
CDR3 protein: CASSYEVHEQFF

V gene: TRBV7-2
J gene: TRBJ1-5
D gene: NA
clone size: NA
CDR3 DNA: TGTGCCAGCAGCTTAGAGTTCAGGGTGGGCCAGCCCCAGCATTTT
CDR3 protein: CASSLEFRVGQPQHF

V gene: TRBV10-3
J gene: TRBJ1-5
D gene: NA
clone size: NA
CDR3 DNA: TGTGCCATCAGTGAGGGTGACGTCCAGCATTTT
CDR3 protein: CAISEGDVQHF

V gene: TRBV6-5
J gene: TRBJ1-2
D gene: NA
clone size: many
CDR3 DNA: TGTGCCACCGCAGGGGCCTCCAAAAAGAACTATGGCTACACCTTC
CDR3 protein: CATAGASKKNYGYTF

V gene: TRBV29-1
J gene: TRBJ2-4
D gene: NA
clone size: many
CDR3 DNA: TGCAGCGTTGAAGGCGCCGCCAAAAACATTCAGTACTTC
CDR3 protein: CSVEGAAKNIQYF

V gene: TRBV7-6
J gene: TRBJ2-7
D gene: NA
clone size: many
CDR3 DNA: TGTGCCAGCAGCTTAATTGCTAGCGCGAACTACGAGCAGTACTTC
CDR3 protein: CASSLIASANYEQYF

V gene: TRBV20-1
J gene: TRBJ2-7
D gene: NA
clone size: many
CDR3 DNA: TGCAGTGCTAGGAAACAGGGCGGCGGCCACGAGCAGTACTTC
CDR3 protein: CSARKQGGGHEQYF

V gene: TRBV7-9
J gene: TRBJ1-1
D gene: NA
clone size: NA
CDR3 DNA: TGTGCCAGCAGCTTAATCCACACTGAAGCTTTCTTT
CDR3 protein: CASSLIHTEAFF

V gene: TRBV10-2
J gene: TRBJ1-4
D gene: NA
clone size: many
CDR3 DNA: TGCGCCAGCAGCCCTCGGACAGAGCCGAATGAAAAACTGTTTTTT
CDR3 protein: CASSPRTEPNEKLFF

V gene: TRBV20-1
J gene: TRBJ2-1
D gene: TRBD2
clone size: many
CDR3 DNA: TGCAGTGCTAACCGACTAGCGGCCCTCAATGAGCAGTTCTTC
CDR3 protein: CSANRLAALNEQFF

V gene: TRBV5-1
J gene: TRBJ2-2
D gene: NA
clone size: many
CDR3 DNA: TGCGCCAGCAGCGCCTCCGGGACGGGCACCGGGGAGCTGTTTTTT
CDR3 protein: CASSASGTGTGELFF

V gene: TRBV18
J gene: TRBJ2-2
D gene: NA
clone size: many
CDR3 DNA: TGTGCCAGCTCACCACCCCAGCGCCTAGAGCTGTTTTTT
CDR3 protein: CASSPPQRLELFF